Sequencing of this T cell receptor beta chain was carried out in a study of Graves' ophthalmopathy and Graves' hyperthyroidism (dated by TCRdb to 2017 to 2018). Turning to the overall study: Peripheral blood was collected at initial diagnosis, before any treatment. The study used signatures of the TCR beta repertoire to tell Graves' ophthalmopathy apart from Graves' hyperthyroidism and to predict which patients would progress to ophthalmopathy. Following sampling, methimazole starting at 30 mg daily was administered to hyperthyroidism patients, and high-dose intravenous methylprednisolone was administered to ophthalmopathy patients. A discovery set of 100 patients (43 ophthalmopathy, 60 or so stable hyperthyroidism) was enrolled to explore V-J signatures distinguishing ophthalmopathy from hyperthyroidism. The independent validation cohort included under 20 hyperthyroidism patients plus 17 patients who later progressed from hyperthyroidism to ophthalmopathy. In more than five hyperthyroidism patients, T-cell repertoires of thyroid tissue and blood were compared. The 75 to 100 discovery patients were randomly split 7:3 into training and test sets. In total, around 140 blood samples were TCR-sequenced: around 42 ophthalmopathy, about 75 hyperthyroidism and some 17 hyperthyroidism-to-ophthalmopathy patients. The full study reports these points: Sample size was not statistically predetermined, and group allocation was not concealed from the investigators. Among expanded thyroid clonotypes with frequency above 0.001, most also showed up in blood, which suggests that blood repertoires may reflect the thyroid immune response. Ophthalmopathy was separated from stable hyperthyroidism by the 13-signature model with about 85% sensitivity and less than 82% specificity in cross-validation and with 80%/75% in the test set. In validation, the model predicted ophthalmopathy progression with about 71% sensitivity and 72.22% specificity; around twelve predicted patients were CT-confirmed with GO in a median of roughly 6.8 months.

Ophthalmopathy patients had moderately to severely active disease, Clinical Activity Score of at least 3, NOSPECS grade of at least 4, and disease duration under 3 months. Patients were excluded if they had other autoimmune diseases, uncontrolled infections, pregnancy or lactation. Clinical symptoms, serum thyroxine, TRAb, thyroid ultrasound and orbital computed tomography were used for diagnosis. Ficoll-Paque density gradient centrifugation was used to isolate PBMCs from around 10 ml of fresh peripheral blood. Trizol reagent was used to extract the total RNA, and its quality was then checked on an Agilent 2100 Bioanalyzer. TCR beta CDR3 regions were amplified from RNA transcripts for repertoire sequencing. The first round of RT-PCR was done with HTBI primers and the Qiagen OneStep RT-PCR kit, and was followed by a second round of multiplex PCR, then size selection and purification. Libraries were sequenced on an Illumina HiSeq2000 using paired-end 100 bp reads. As for the original processing: Reads were processed with SOAPnuke, discarding reads with adapters, uncalled bases, mean Phred below 15, or no exact constant-primer or identifier match. COPE v1.2.5 was used to merge high-quality paired reads. Unique nucleotide sequences were defined as clonotypes and aligned to IMGT TRB V, D and J references using MiTCR v1.1. Only V-J combinations with frequency above 0.0001 were analysed, covering over 99% of repertoires. For each V-J combination, a TCR clonal expansion and chaos score was defined as F50 clonal expansion divided by the chaos observed in the TCRdist matrix. Welch's t-statistics and random forest were used to narrow the features down to over ten V-J combinations, which were then fed into a naive Bayes classifier. The Morisita-Horn index was used to measure how similar the thyroid and blood repertoires were. TCRdb reprocessing: public reads trimmed at Q25 with fastp, clones called with MiXCR, in-frame beta chains kept. Entries that share a CDR3 protein sequence are merged under the most common genes and DNA. The V and J calls come from TCRdb's annotation, not from the publication. Recorded for this sample are 200,000 to 250,000 distinct CDR3 sequences; 20% to 25% of them occurred a single time. The ten largest make up around two fifths of the sample.

Worth noting for this clonotype: It lacks a known antigen. Base quality data are lacking; no much larger clone is found one base away.

The CDR3 holds 15 amino acids from the cysteine to the phenylalanine. This entry keeps only the CDR3 DNA: 45 bases, framed from base 1. V and J are truncated by 4 bases and 3 bases respectively, leaving an intervening sequence of 15 bases. Reading the germline V gene gives CDR1 MNHEY and CDR2 SVGAGI. The receptor was derived from a woman in her 50s with Graves' ophthalmopathy. Donor details come from another sample of the same person, matched by shared clones. Sequencing used peripheral blood. The V and J genes are TRBV6-5 and TRBJ1-1; a tentative D match to TRBD1 spans 6 bases. CDR3 protein: CASSSQGQGYTEAFF. The nucleotide sequence is TGTGCCAGCAGTTCCCAAGGGCAGGGGTACACTGAAGCTTTCTTT.